What follows describes a single T cell receptor (beta chain). Its antigen is not identified. Its ends do not fully match the called genes, so a read error is possible. UMIs and a universal primer site were added when TCR cDNA was made by 5'RACE template switching. TCRdb ran MiXCR on the 5' RACE reads and lists one entry per CDR3 protein. The repertoire consists of more than 350,000 distinct CDR3 sequences, with around a tenth occurring once and the leading ten covering roughly 18%. This specimen comes from a study of T cells after yellow fever vaccination. Study-level background: Each low-cell-number fraction was prepared by means of SMART-Seq v4 Ultra Low Input.

Study results and caveats: A secondary response was less intense yet reached its peak sooner, at day 5 versus 15. Some clonotypes, a small share, were shared between CD4 and CD8 compartments.

The CDR3 covers 15 residues. Looked up from germline, CDR1 is SGHTA and CDR2 is FQGNSA. The V call is TRBV7-2, the J call TRBJ1-4; D is uncertain. Sequencing was performed on PBMCs, taken on the day of the first yellow fever vaccination. This sequence originates from a man between 18 and 29 years old who received the YFV17D yellow fever vaccine. Here the CDR3 DNA reads TGTGCCAGCAGCATAGCGGGGACAACTAATGAAAAACTGTTTTTT. Translated, it gives CASSIAGTTNEKLFF.